This entry features one T cell receptor (beta chain) sequence. The CDR3 extends over 16 amino acids. Germline lookup yields CDR1 MNHNY and CDR2 SVGAGI (reference sequence). J lost 2 bases, V lost 7 bases, and 9 bases had no gene match. This entry belongs to a study of T cell changes during pregnancy in multiple sclerosis. Libraries were prepared by immunoSEQ multiplex PCR; TCRdb keeps only in-frame clonotypes and omits some of them. Among 40,000 to 50,000 clones listed, 75% to 95% were seen once. Sample: CD4+ T cells from peripheral blood mononuclear cells, taken before pregnancy. The source of this sequence is a female donor with multiple sclerosis, enrolled in a pregnancy study. The V gene is TRBV6-6, the J gene TRBJ2-1, with 9 bases lining up with TRBD2. In DNA, the CDR3 is TGTGCCAGCATTAACGGGGGCGGGAGGGCCTACAATGAGCAGTTCTTC. Amino acids: CASINGGGRAYNEQFF.